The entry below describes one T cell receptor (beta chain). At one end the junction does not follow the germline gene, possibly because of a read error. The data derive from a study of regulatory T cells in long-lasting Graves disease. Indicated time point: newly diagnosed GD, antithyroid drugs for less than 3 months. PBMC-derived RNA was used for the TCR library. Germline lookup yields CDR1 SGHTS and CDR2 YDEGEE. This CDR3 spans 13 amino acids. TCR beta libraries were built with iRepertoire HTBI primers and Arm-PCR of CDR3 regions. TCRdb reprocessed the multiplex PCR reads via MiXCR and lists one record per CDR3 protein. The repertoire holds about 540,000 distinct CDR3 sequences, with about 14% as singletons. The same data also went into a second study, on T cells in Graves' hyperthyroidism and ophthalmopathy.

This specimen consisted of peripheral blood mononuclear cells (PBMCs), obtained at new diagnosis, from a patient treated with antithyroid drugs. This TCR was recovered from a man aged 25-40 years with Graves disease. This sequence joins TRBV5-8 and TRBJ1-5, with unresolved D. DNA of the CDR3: TGTGCCAGCGGCTTTGGAGCCTATCAGCCCCAGCATTTT. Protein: CASGFGAYQPQHF.